The source of this T cell receptor (beta chain) is a study of blood T cell repertoires in COVID-19 (dated by TCRdb to 2018 to 2020). With regard to the full study: Samples covering the acute and convalescent phases of COVID-19 were provided by collaborators in the United States, Italy and Spain. The material from the prospective study consisted of cDNA or gDNA derived from T cells, B-cell-depleted T cells, or PBMCs. Subjects who had been exposed to COVID-19, were actively infected with it, or had recovered from it provided the deeply sampled blood TCRbeta repertoires that made up the dataset. The repertoires were made available in a free public database intended to serve as a resource for research on the immune response to SARS-CoV-2. Samples came from the ongoing ImmuneRACE study (first 160 participants) plus 1,254 subjects from 6 global collaborators. Sample metadata almost always included a de-identified subject ID, COVID-19 status, age in years and sex. HLA class I and class II types, where available, came from metadata supplied by the sample provider rather than from assay-based typing.

With regard to this clone: Its antigen remains undetermined. No base qualities exist here, and no much larger clone lies one base off it.

Paper-wide results and their limitations: The quantity of clinical and demographic metadata differed by source and by participant and was supplied without curation.

TCRbeta CDR3 regions were amplified from genomic DNA by means of the immunoSEQ Assay, a bias-controlled multiplex PCR. Processing in the source paper ran as follows. Within the assay, amplification of reference gene primers was used to estimate how many nucleated cells each sample contained. To quantify the absolute abundance of each unique TCRbeta CDR3 rearrangement, sequence reads were collapsed and filtered. For each sample, productive Simpson clonality was calculated by taking the square root of Simpson's diversity index across productive rearrangements. TCRdb obtained this table from immuneACCESS and retained in-frame rearrangements with V and J assigned. These tables miss some clones; where compared with another copy, unresolved V genes account for less than half of the shortfall, and the remainder is unexplained. V, J and clone size reflect that table, while D and trimming were determined from the DNA. The sample table contains roughly 240,000 clones; only one count was recorded for about nine tenths of them. Around 0.87% of the sample is taken by the ten largest.

Enrolling through a virtual design, the prospective study's participants ranged in age from roughly 18 to 90 years and lived across about two dozen United States geographic areas. In the prospective study, cohorts were assigned on the basis of participant-reported clinical history obtained from a screening survey and a study questionnaire. Exposed participants had been in contact with someone with a PCR-confirmed or clinician-diagnosed COVID-19 case within 2 weeks of study entry. Each participant in the prospective study had whole blood, serum and a nasopharyngeal or oropharyngeal swab collected by mobile phlebotomists. Prospective study participants could optionally give additional blood draws and questionnaires over a 2-month period. Prospective study blood samples were shipped either frozen or at room temperature before DNA extraction. The germline V gene (reference sequence) gives CDR1 as SGHKS and CDR2 as YYEKEE. V is shortened by 2 bases, J by 4 bases, and the region joining them spans 19 bases. From its cysteine to its phenylalanine, the CDR3 spans 17 amino acids. Only the CDR3 portion is preserved as DNA: 51 bases, with reading frame beginning at the first base.

The source of this sequence is a man aged 45-65 years who had been exposed to COVID-19. This chain is built from TRBV5-5 and TRBJ1-5; TRBD1 might be the D gene, on 5 matching bases. The sequenced sample was PBMCs or T cells enriched from blood (not recorded which). For the CDR3, the sequence is CASSLGAGYEANQPQHF. The nucleotide sequence is TGTGCCAGCAGCTTAGGTGCAGGGTACGAAGCAAATCAGCCCCAGCATTTT.